Listed below are T cell receptor beta chains from one sample, sequenced in a study of technical replicates of blood from a handful of donors. Data came from immunoSEQ multiplex PCR; TCRdb stores just in-frame clones and leaves some out. The sample contains some 80,000 clones, 95% to 98% of which appear only once. Sequencing was done on a sample of T cells isolated from PBMCs. The source is a human donor in good health. The CDR3 runs from the conserved cysteine through the conserved F or W. D genes are given only for firm matches.

>TRBV7-3|TRBD1
CASSRDRGETQYF
>TRBV6-6|TRBD1
CASSYQDRDSGNTIYF
>TRBV5-5|TRBD1
CASSSRDRGWDGELFF
>TRBV15|NA
CATSRGHSSGANVLTF
>TRBV10-3|TRBD1
CAISESRPIDREKKNIQYF
>TRBV25-1|TRBD1
CASSGGTGRILAYGYTF
>TRBV7-2|TRBD2
CASSRREGKPTQYF
>TRBV27|TRBD1
CASSATGAVSYNEQFF
>TRBV5-6|NA
CASSGGGWDQPQHF
>TRBV30|NA
CAGAGNTIYF
>TRBV27|NA
CASSLGRGLISSYEQYF
>TRBV5-4|TRBD1
CASSRAGTGGQDEQFF
>TRBV29-1|NA
CSVLRETNYGYTF
>TRBV5-4|TRBD1
CASSLGDREKLFF
>TRBV7-9|TRBD1
CASSYTGGYEQYF
>TRBV5-5|NA
CASRRGGLAAQETQYF
>TRBV7-9|NA
CASSRTQGADTEAFF
>TRBV7-9|NA
CASSLDFAGNTIYF
>TRBV7-9|NA
CASSDQQGEAFF
>TRBV4-1|TRBD2
CASSRGAAGGPRVGETQYF
>TRBV5-1|TRBD1
CASSWGQLLSYEQYF
>TRBV2|TRBD1
CASSGQGVTSYEQYF
>TRBV6-5|NA
CASRQGLNTEAFF
>TRBV9|TRBD1
CASSVGARGPEQYF
>TRBV19|TRBD1
CASSTQYRGNRNTEAFF
>TRBV5-1|NA
CASSLDSAYEQYF
>TRBV5-1|TRBD2
CASSPYSGGANEQFF
>TRBV6-5|TRBD1
CASGDPTGTVHGYTF
>TRBV27|NA
CASSFAIYYEQYF
>TRBV5-1|TRBD1
CASSADRGSEFF
>TRBV5-5|NA
CASSLMTATNTGELFF
>TRBV2|NA
CASSEEGELLGYTF